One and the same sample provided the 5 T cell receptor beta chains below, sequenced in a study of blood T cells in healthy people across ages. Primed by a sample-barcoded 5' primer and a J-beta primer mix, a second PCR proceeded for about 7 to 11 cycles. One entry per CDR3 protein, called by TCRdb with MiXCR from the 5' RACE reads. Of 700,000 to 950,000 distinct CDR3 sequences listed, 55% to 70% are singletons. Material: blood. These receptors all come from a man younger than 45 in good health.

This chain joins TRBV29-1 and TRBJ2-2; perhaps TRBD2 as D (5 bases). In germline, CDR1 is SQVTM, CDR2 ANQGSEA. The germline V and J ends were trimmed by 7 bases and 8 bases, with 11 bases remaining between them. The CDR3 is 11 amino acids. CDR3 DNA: TGCAGCGGGAGGATTGCAGGGGAGCTGTTTTTT. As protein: CSGRIAGELFF.

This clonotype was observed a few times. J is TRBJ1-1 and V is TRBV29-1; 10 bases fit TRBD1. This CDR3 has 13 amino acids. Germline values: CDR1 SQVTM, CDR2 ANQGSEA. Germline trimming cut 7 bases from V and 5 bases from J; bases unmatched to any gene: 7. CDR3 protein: CSAVTGGLTEAFF. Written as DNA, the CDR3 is TGCAGCGCGGTGACAGGGGGCCTTACTGAAGCTTTCTTT.

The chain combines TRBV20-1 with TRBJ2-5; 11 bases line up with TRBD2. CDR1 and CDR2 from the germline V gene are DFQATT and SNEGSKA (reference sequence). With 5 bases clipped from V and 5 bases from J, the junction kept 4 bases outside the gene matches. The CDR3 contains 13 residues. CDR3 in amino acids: CSASTSGVETQYF. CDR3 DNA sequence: TGCAGTGCTTCGACTAGCGGGGTGGAGACCCAGTACTTC.

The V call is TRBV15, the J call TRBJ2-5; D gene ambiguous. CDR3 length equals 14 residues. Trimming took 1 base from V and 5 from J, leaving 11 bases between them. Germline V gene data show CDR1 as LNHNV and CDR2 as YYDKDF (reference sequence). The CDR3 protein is CATSRGRSRETQYF. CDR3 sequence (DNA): TGTGCCACCAGCAGAGGCCGGAGCAGGGAGACCCAGTACTTC.

The CDR3 sequence is CASRSFHSYEQYF. The CDR3 bases are TGTGCCAGCAGGAGCTTTCACTCCTACGAGCAGTACTTC. This chain joins TRBV11-2 and TRBJ2-7; D not resolved. V was cut by 6 bases and J by 0 bases, with 9 bases left in between. Germline CDR1 reads SGHAT; CDR2 reads FQNNGV. The CDR3 runs 13 residues.